Presented here are 24 T cell receptor beta chains from one specimen sequenced in a study of neurological immune-mediated disorders. Via MiXCR, TCRdb re-called the 5' RACE reads, giving one row per CDR3 protein. The repertoire includes 40,000 to 45,000 distinct CDR3 sequences, about 13% of them detected once, and around 1.3% sits in the top ten. The sample comprised PBMCs. The source of these receptors is a female donor in good health.

This clonotype occurred many times. V gene TRBV20-1 combines with J gene TRBJ1-1; a weak D match, TRBD1 (5 bases). Germline V gene lookup returns CDR1 DFQATT and CDR2 SNEGSKA (reference sequence). Trimming took off 5 bases at V and 6 bases at J, with 13 bases between the two ends. CDR3 length: 12 amino acids. The CDR3 here is CSAPGGSAEAFF. The CDR3 DNA is TGCAGTGCTCCTGGGGGAAGTGCTGAAGCTTTCTTT.

This clonotype was seen at least ten times. This rearrangement joins TRBV5-8 to TRBJ2-6; D not resolved. V lost 0 bases, J lost 2 bases, and 3 bases lay in between. The CDR3 extends over 14 amino acids. From germline, CDR1 is SGHTS and CDR2 YDEGEE. The CDR3 spells CASSLEPGANVLTF. In DNA form, the CDR3 reads TGTGCCAGCAGCTTGGAGCCTGGGGCCAACGTCCTGACTTTC.

This clonotype was observed at least ten times. The chain uses TRBV3-1 and TRBJ2-5, with unresolved D. The germline V and J ends were trimmed by 0 bases and 3 bases, with 14 bases remaining between them. The CDR3 sequence is 16 residues long. Germline V lookup: CDR1 LGHDT, CDR2 YNNKEL (reference sequence). The DNA for the CDR3 is TGTGCCAGCAGCCAAGAAGAAACCCTAGGTAAAGAGACCCAGTACTTC. It encodes CASSQEETLGKETQYF.

This clonotype has at least ten counts. This chain uses TRBV29-1 with TRBJ2-3; D is possibly TRBD2 (5 bases). Per the germline V gene, CDR1 is SQVTM and CDR2 is ANQGSEA. Trimming stripped 7 bases from V and 0 bases from J, with 11 bases between. This CDR3 contains 13 residues. The CDR3: CSAGERSTDTQYF. The CDR3 region has the DNA TGCAGCGCCGGGGAGCGGAGCACAGATACGCAGTATTTT.

The sample holds many counts of this clonotype. The chain is built from TRBV12-3 or TRBV12-4 and TRBJ2-1; D possibly corresponds to TRBD1 (6 bases). The ends were cut back, 5 bases at V and 10 bases at J, with 21 bases in the middle. There are 15 residues in the CDR3. CDR3 loop: CASSVRASGVGEQFF. In DNA, the CDR3 is TGTGCCAGCAGTGTTAGAGCATCAGGGGTTGGCGAGCAGTTCTTC.

This clonotype was detected only a few times. V gene TRBV28 combines with J gene TRBJ2-3; tentative D call: TRBD2 (6 bases). Germline CDR1 is MDHEN and CDR2 is SYDVKM. The V gene lost 1 base and the J gene lost 7 bases, with 12 bases spanning the gap. The CDR3 spans 14 residues. For the CDR3, the DNA is TGTGCCAGCAGTTTATCCGGAGGGGTGAATACGCAGTATTTT. Protein: CASSLSGGVNTQYF.

This clonotype was recorded at least ten times. The chain combines TRBV7-2 with TRBJ1-2, with TRBD1 matching 12 bases. CDR1 is SGHTA, CDR2 FQGNSA, per germline. This CDR3 has 15 residues. With V trimmed by 3 bases and J by 3 bases, 2 bases remained unmatched. CDR3 DNA: TGTGCCAGCAGCTTGGGACAGGGGGCATACTATGGCTACACCTTC. Its protein is CASSLGQGAYYGYTF.

This clonotype was counted ten times or more. This chain links TRBV6-5 with TRBJ1-6, with 7 bases aligning to TRBD1. V trimming: 6 bases; J trimming: 0 bases; junction bases outside the gene matches: 8. CDR1 and CDR2 from the germline V gene are MNHEY and SVGAGI. The CDR3 has 17 amino acids. CDR3 in DNA: TGTGCCAGCAGATCTTCGACAGGGCGCTCCTATAATTCACCCCTCCACTTT. Translating it yields CASRSSTGRSYNSPLHF.

The chain employs TRBV7-2 and TRBJ2-2; the D is unclear. The CDR3 is 14 amino acids. Germline CDR1 is SGHTA and CDR2 is FQGNSA. Trimming removed 0 bases from V and 3 bases from J, with 5 bases in between. This CDR3 is CASSLATYTGELFF. CDR3 nucleotide sequence: TGTGCCAGCAGCTTAGCGACCTACACCGGGGAGCTGTTTTTT.

This clonotype is a singleton in its sample. The gene calls are TRBV7-9 and TRBJ2-5; no clear D gene. The length of the CDR3 is 15 residues. Germline V gives CDR1 SEHNR, CDR2 FQNEAQ (reference sequence). The V and J ends lost 1 base and 1 base respectively, with 10 bases between them. CDR3 nucleotide sequence: TGTGCCAGCAGCTTAGGTGGCACGGCCCAAGAGACCCAGTACTTC. Protein: CASSLGGTAQETQYF.

Many counts were recorded for this clonotype. The chain links TRBV5-5 to TRBJ1-2; D uncertain. Germline CDR1 reads SGHKS; CDR2 reads YYEKEE (reference sequence). CDR3 length: 11 residues. The germline V and J ends were trimmed by 4 bases and 5 bases, with 6 bases remaining between them. The CDR3 loop reads CASSVDYGYTF. CDR3 nucleotide sequence: TGTGCCAGCAGCGTTGATTATGGCTACACCTTC.

This clonotype was seen many times. The J gene is TRBJ1-2, the V gene TRBV10-2; D perhaps matches TRBD1 (5 bases). The germline V gene encodes CDR1 WSHSY and CDR2 SAAADI. Deletions cut 2 bases from V and 4 bases from J, with 11 bases between. The CDR3 is 14 residues long. CDR3 region: CASSEGGIPYGYTF. The DNA for the CDR3 is TGCGCCAGCAGTGAGGGGGGGATCCCCTATGGCTACACCTTC.

J is TRBJ2-7 and V is TRBV12-3 or TRBV12-4; D remains unclear. The CDR3 has 14 amino acids. Trimming took off 6 bases at V and 4 bases at J, with 16 bases between the two ends. CDR3 in DNA: TGTGCCAGCAGCTTTTCTATCATGACTTACGAGCAGTACTTC. Protein sequence: CASSFSIMTYEQYF.

This clonotype has ten or more counts. The gene calls are TRBV9 and TRBJ1-1; D might be TRBD1 (6 bases). The CDR3 is made up of 15 amino acids. Germline CDR1 is SGDLS and CDR2 is YYNGEE. V gave up 0 bases and J gave up 1 base, with 10 bases separating them. The chain's CDR3 is CASSVDHRENTEAFF. The CDR3 coding sequence is TGTGCCAGCAGCGTAGATCACAGGGAGAACACTGAAGCTTTCTTT. Based on the CDR3 plus reference TRBV9 and TRBJ1-1, the full variable domain is DSGVTQTPKHLITATGQRVTLRCSPRSGDLSVYWYQQSLDQGLQFLIQYYNGEERAKGNILERFSAQQFPDLHSELNLSSLELGDSALYFCASSVDHRENTEAFFGQGTRLTVV.

This clonotype showed up many times. The V call is TRBV9, the J call TRBJ2-1, with D perhaps TRBD2 (6 bases). This CDR3 spans 14 amino acids. V gave up 0 bases and J gave up 4 bases, with 8 bases separating them. The germline V gene has CDR1 SGDLS and CDR2 YYNGEE. The CDR3 reads CASSVGRGYNEQFF. CDR3 nucleotide sequence: TGTGCCAGCAGCGTAGGGCGGGGATACAATGAGCAGTTCTTC.

This clonotype was seen at least ten times. The V gene is TRBV7-2, the J gene TRBJ2-5; D is perhaps TRBD1 (6 bases). Deletions cut 4 bases from V and 5 bases from J, with 20 bases between. Germline values: CDR1 SGHTA, CDR2 FQGNSA. The CDR3 has 16 residues. CDR3 sequence reads: CASSSTGAQGRETQYF. The CDR3 region has the DNA TGTGCCAGCAGCTCGACAGGAGCCCAGGGGCGGGAGACCCAGTACTTC.

This clonotype was recorded at least ten times. The chain is built from TRBV5-1 and TRBJ2-1; D is possibly TRBD2 (6 bases). Trimming removed 5 bases at V and 0 bases at J, with 21 bases between. This CDR3 region has 18 residues. CDR1 and CDR2 from the germline V gene are SGHRS and YFSETQ. In DNA, the CDR3 is TGCGCCAGCAGTTCCCCGGTTTTAGCGGCCTCCTCCTACAATGAGCAGTTCTTC. Protein sequence: CASSSPVLAASSYNEQFF.

This clonotype was observed at least ten times. The chain uses TRBV5-1 and TRBJ1-6; D call uncertain. Germline CDR1 SGHRS, CDR2 YFSETQ. V dropped 7 bases and J dropped 3 bases, with 11 bases sitting between them. This CDR3 is 14 amino acids long. CDR3 bases: TGCGCCAGCGCAACGGGGTTCTATAATTCACCCCTCCACTTT. Translated: CASATGFYNSPLHF.

This clonotype was observed many times. This rearrangement joins TRBV5-1 to TRBJ1-5; D not resolved. V was cut by 3 bases and J by 5 bases, with 9 bases left in between. The CDR3 length is 13 residues. CDR1 and CDR2 from the germline V gene are SGHRS and YFSETQ. CDR3 sequence (DNA): TGCGCCAGCAGCTCGAGGTGGGATCAGCCCCAGCATTTT. This sequence encodes CASSSRWDQPQHF.

This clonotype has a count of ten or more. The chain employs TRBV20-1 and TRBJ1-5; 12 bases agree with TRBD1. With V trimmed by 1 base and J by 6 bases, 4 bases remained unmatched. In germline, CDR1 is DFQATT, CDR2 SNEGSKA (reference sequence). This CDR3 is built from 15 residues. CDR3 residues: CSARGGQGAGQPQHF. CDR3 bases: TGCAGTGCTAGAGGGGGACAGGGGGCCGGTCAGCCCCAGCATTTT.

This clonotype showed up many times. V and J are TRBV10-3 and TRBJ2-1; D possibly matches TRBD1 or TRBD2 (5 bases each). V lost 4 bases and J 7 bases, leaving 11 bases between the germline ends. Germline assignment: CDR1 ENHRY and CDR2 SYGVKD. The CDR3 runs to 13 residues. CDR3 in amino acids: CAISVGTENEQFF. The CDR3 DNA reads TGTGCCATCAGTGTTGGGACGGAGAATGAGCAGTTCTTC.

Many counts were recorded for this clonotype. The chain has TRBV20-1 and TRBJ2-1, with TRBD1 matching 9 bases. CDR3 length equals 13 residues. V gave up 5 bases and J gave up 10 bases; unmatched junction bases: 9. Germline V gene lookup returns CDR1 DFQATT and CDR2 SNEGSKA (reference sequence). The CDR3 coding sequence is TGCAGTGCTGACCGGGACAGGGCGGGGGAGCAGTTCTTC. Its translation: CSADRDRAGEQFF.

At least ten counts were recorded for this clonotype. V and J are TRBV18 and TRBJ1-1; D unresolved. V was cut by 7 bases and J by 5 bases, with 14 bases left in between. The germline V gene encodes CDR1 KGHSH and CDR2 LQKENI. The CDR3 is made up of 13 amino acids. This CDR3 is CASFSMVGTEAFF. CDR3 sequence (DNA): TGTGCCAGCTTCTCGATGGTGGGTACTGAAGCTTTCTTT.

This clonotype was recorded many times. This rearrangement joins TRBV19 to TRBJ1-4; D not certain. CDR3 length: 17 amino acids. The germline V gene encodes CDR1 LNHDA and CDR2 SQIVND (reference sequence). The V gene lost 4 bases and the J gene lost 0 bases, with 15 bases spanning the gap. The CDR3 coding sequence is TGTGCCAGTAGTAGACCCTCCACACGAGCAACTAATGAAAAACTGTTTTTT. Its translation is CASSRPSTRATNEKLFF.